The subject of this entry is one T cell receptor (beta chain). With 5 bases removed from V and 8 bases from J, the gap between germline ends came to 15 bases. This CDR3 has 13 amino acids. The germline CDR1 and CDR2 sequences are SEHNR and FQNEAQ (reference sequence). The source of the sample is a study of blood T cell repertoires in COVID-19. Using immunoSEQ multiplex PCR, the repertoire was profiled, and TCRdb retains in-frame clones only, with some absent. The table has 150,000 to 200,000 clones, 85% seen once. The chain couples TRBV7-9 to TRBJ1-2, with D hard to call. The clonotype was recovered from a human donor with acute or convalescent COVID-19. The donor label of this sample is uncertain. The material sequenced was peripheral blood. Here the CDR3 reads CASSAQRLEGYTF. CDR3 coding DNA: TGTGCCAGCAGCGCCCAGAGGTTGGAAGGCTACACCTTC.